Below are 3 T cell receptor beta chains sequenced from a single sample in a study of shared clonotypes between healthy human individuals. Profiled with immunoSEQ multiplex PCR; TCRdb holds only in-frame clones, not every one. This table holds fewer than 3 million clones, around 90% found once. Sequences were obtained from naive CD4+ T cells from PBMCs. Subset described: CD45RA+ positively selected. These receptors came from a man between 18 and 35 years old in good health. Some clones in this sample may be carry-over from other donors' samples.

In nucleotides, the CDR3 is TGTGCAGCGGGCAGTACAAACTCTGGAAACACCATATATTTT. Translated: CAAGSTNSGNTIYF. The chain is built from TRBV6-1 and TRBJ1-3; unclear D gene. Germline CDR1 and CDR2: MNHNS and SASEGT. The CDR3 is 14 residues long.

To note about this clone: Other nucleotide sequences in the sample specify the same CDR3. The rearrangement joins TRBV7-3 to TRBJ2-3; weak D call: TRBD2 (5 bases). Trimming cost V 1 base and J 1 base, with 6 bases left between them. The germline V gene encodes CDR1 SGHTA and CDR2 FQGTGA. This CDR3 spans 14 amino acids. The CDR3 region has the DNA TGTGCCAGCAGCTTAATTAGCGGCACAGATACGCAGTATTTT. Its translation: CASSLISGTDTQYF.

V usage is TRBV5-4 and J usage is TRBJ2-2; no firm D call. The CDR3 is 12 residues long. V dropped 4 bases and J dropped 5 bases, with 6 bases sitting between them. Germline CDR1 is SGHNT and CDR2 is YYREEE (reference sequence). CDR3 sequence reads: CASSAKTGELFF. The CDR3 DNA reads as TGTGCCAGCAGCGCTAAGACCGGGGAGCTGTTTTTT.